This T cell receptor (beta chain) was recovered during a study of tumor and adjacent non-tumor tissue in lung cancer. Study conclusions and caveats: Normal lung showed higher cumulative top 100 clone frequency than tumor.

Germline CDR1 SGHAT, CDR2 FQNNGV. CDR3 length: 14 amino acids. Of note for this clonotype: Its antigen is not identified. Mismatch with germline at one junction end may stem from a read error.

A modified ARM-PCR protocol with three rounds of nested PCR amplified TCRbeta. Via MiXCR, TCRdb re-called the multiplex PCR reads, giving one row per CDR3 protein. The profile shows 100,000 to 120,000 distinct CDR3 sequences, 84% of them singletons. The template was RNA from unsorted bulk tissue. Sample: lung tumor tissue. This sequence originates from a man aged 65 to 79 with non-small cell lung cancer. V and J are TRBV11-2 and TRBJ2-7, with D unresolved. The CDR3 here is CASSLGKVSYKQYF. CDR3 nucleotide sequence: TGTGCCAGCAGCCTGGGAAAGGTCTCCTACAAGCAGTATTTC.